What follows are 32 T cell receptor beta chains derived from one specimen sequenced in a study of CD8 T cells in ankylosing spondylitis. Whole-study findings and limits: Several highly homologous variants made up a TCR beta motif, and this motif appeared characteristic of ankylosing spondylitis blood.

Their cognate antigens are unknown. TCRdb reprocessed the 5' RACE reads with MiXCR, giving one entry per CDR3 protein. This table has around 430,000 distinct CDR3 sequences, 17% appearing once. Sequencing was carried out using blood, either unsorted or a sorted T cell fraction (not recorded which). The receptors come from a male donor with ankylosing spondylitis.

This clonotype has a count of ten or more. The V call is TRBV6-1, the J call TRBJ1-4; D is unclear. This CDR3 has 14 residues. V gave up 0 bases and J gave up 8 bases, with 10 bases separating them. The germline gives CDR1 MNHNS, CDR2 SASEGT. This CDR3 is CASSEARIREKLFF. The CDR3 DNA is TGTGCCAGCAGTGAAGCCCGGATTCGAGAAAAACTGTTTTTT.

This clonotype has more than one count but fewer than ten. The chain joins TRBV7-9 to TRBJ1-3; maybe TRBD1 (5 bases). The CDR3 runs 13 residues. The germline V and J ends were trimmed by 7 bases and 4 bases, with 11 bases remaining between them. Germline CDR1 and CDR2: SEHNR and FQNEAQ (reference sequence). The CDR3 loop is CASTRDGGNTIYF. In nucleotides, the CDR3 is TGTGCCAGCACCCGGGACGGCGGAAACACCATATATTTT.

The chain combines TRBV2 with TRBJ2-5; 8 positions match TRBD1. Germline V gene data show CDR1 as SNHLY and CDR2 as FYNNEI. The V and J ends lost 6 bases and 4 bases, in that order; junction bases with no gene match: 4. CDR3 size: 13 residues. The CDR3 reads CASSAGQGETQYF. DNA of the CDR3: TGTGCCAGCAGCGCCGGACAGGGAGAGACCCAGTACTTC.

At least ten counts were recorded for this clonotype. The chain combines TRBV20-1 with TRBJ2-5, with a tentative D call TRBD2 (6 bases). CDR3 length equals 14 residues. V was pared by 0 bases and J by 4 bases, with 12 bases between. Germline values: CDR1 DFQATT, CDR2 SNEGSKA (reference sequence). The CDR3 sequence: CSARDSGNRETQYF. The CDR3 DNA sequence: TGCAGTGCTAGAGATAGCGGCAACAGAGAGACCCAGTACTTC.

V usage is TRBV28 and J usage is TRBJ2-1, with D unresolved. From germline, CDR1 is MDHEN and CDR2 SYDVKM. This CDR3 comprises 15 residues. V was trimmed by 1 base and J by 5 bases, leaving 12 bases between them. CDR3 region: CASSLYKPSNNEQFF. The CDR3, as DNA: TGTGCCAGCAGTTTATACAAGCCATCAAACAATGAGCAGTTCTTC.

The V call is TRBV9, the J call TRBJ2-5, with D possibly being TRBD1 (6 bases). CDR3 length: 13 residues. V lost 0 bases and J 4 bases, leaving 7 bases between the germline ends. Looked up from germline, CDR1 is SGDLS and CDR2 is YYNGEE. Written as DNA, the CDR3 is TGTGCCAGCAGCGTAGAACAGGGAGAGACCCAGTACTTC. It encodes CASSVEQGETQYF.

The chain combines TRBV5-1 with TRBJ2-1; D ambiguous. From germline, CDR1 is SGHRS and CDR2 YFSETQ. The CDR3 length is 10 residues. V was trimmed by 4 bases and J by 8 bases, leaving 4 bases between them. The CDR3 DNA sequence: TGCGCCAGCAGCCCCCATGAGCAGTTCTTC. Its translation is CASSPHEQFF.

This clonotype has a count of ten or more. This chain connects TRBV24-1 to TRBJ2-1; 7 bases map to TRBD2. V shed 9 bases and J 7 bases; nucleotides not matched to a gene: 8. There are 13 residues in the CDR3. The germline V gene encodes CDR1 KGHDR and CDR2 SFDVKD. In nucleotides, the CDR3 is TGTGCCACCCGGAGCGGGAATCTTAATGAGCAGTTCTTC. Amino acid sequence: CATRSGNLNEQFF.

CDR3 sequence reads: CASSRLQGAISGANVLTF. CDR3 in DNA: TGTGCCAGCAGCCGACTACAGGGGGCAATCTCTGGGGCCAACGTCCTGACTTTC. The chain couples TRBV3-1 to TRBJ2-6, with 9 bases fitting TRBD1. Germline loops: CDR1 LGHDT, CDR2 YNNKEL (reference sequence). Unmatched junction bases numbered 7, after V lost 4 bases and J lost 0 bases. The CDR3 sequence is 18 residues long.

This clonotype showed up just a few times. The chain employs TRBV29-1 and TRBJ2-2; the D gene is possibly TRBD1 (6 bases). Between the trimmed V and J ends, which lost 7 bases and 0 bases, there was a span of 9 bases. Germline V gene sequence: CDR1 SQVTM, CDR2 ANQGSEA. This CDR3 contains 13 residues. In DNA, the CDR3 is TGCAGCGGCAGGGGCTCGAACACCGGGGAGCTGTTTTTT. Protein product: CSGRGSNTGELFF.

This clonotype was seen a few times. V usage is TRBV6-2 or TRBV6-3 and J usage is TRBJ1-5, with TRBD1 as a possible D gene (5 bases). Germline CDR1 MNHEY, CDR2 SVGEGT. The CDR3 sequence is 13 residues long. The CDR3 DNA sequence: TGTGCAGCCGCCGGGGGTTCGCGACAGCCCCAGCATTTT. This encodes CAAAGGSRQPQHF.

The chain couples TRBV6-1 to TRBJ1-2; D is perhaps TRBD1 (5 bases). Germline CDR1 reads MNHNS; CDR2 reads SASEGT. Trimming left V 1 base short and J 8 bases short, with 14 bases between. The CDR3 covers 14 residues. The CDR3 reads CASSEGVQAGGYTF. The CDR3 nucleotides read TGTGCCAGCAGTGAAGGCGTACAGGCGGGGGGCTACACCTTC.

This clonotype was counted between two and nine times. The rearrangement uses TRBV15 and TRBJ2-1, with 9 bases fitting TRBD1. CDR1 is LNHNV and CDR2 is YYDKDF in the germline V gene (reference sequence). CDR3 length: 15 residues. V lost 6 bases and J lost 6; bases outside the gene matches: 9. CDR3 loop: CATSKGQGFGNEQFF. CDR3 nucleotide sequence: TGTGCCACCAGTAAAGGACAGGGGTTCGGCAATGAGCAGTTCTTC.

The chain carries TRBV12-3 or TRBV12-4 and TRBJ2-1, with D possibly matching TRBD2 (6 bases). This CDR3 has 14 amino acids. V was cut by 6 bases and J by 12 bases, with 21 bases left in between. CDR3 nucleotides: TGTGCCAGCAGCTGGACTAACGTAAGAGCGGGGCAGTTCTTC. Translated: CASSWTNVRAGQFF.

Only one count was recorded for this clonotype. CDR3 coding DNA: TGTGCCAGCAGCCGACAGGGGGAAGCTTTCTTT. It encodes CASSRQGEAFF. This chain links TRBV6-6 with TRBJ1-1, with 8 bases that match TRBD1. V trimming: 6 bases; J trimming: 8 bases; junction bases outside the gene matches: 2. This CDR3 contains 11 residues. The germline V gene encodes CDR1 MNHNY and CDR2 SVGAGI (reference sequence).

This rearrangement joins TRBV29-1 to TRBJ1-1; D uncertain. V lost 4 bases to trimming and J lost 4 bases, with 13 bases between them. Germline-derived CDR1 and CDR2 are SQVTM and ANQGSEA. CDR3 length: 13 amino acids. The CDR3 loop is CSVVPIGVTEAFF. The CDR3, as DNA: TGCAGCGTTGTTCCCATCGGTGTCACTGAAGCTTTCTTT.

This clonotype has only a few counts. The chain employs TRBV10-3 and TRBJ2-2; 9 bases line up with TRBD1. Trimming removed 6 bases from V and 3 bases from J; junction bases left unmatched: 5. This CDR3 comprises 15 residues. Germline loops: CDR1 ENHRY, CDR2 SYGVKD. The CDR3 region is CAISTGTGYTGELFF. The CDR3 DNA reads as TGTGCCATCAGCACCGGGACAGGGTACACCGGGGAGCTGTTTTTT.

The chain combines TRBV5-1 with TRBJ2-4; no firm D call. V was cut by 0 bases and J by 0 bases, with 7 bases left in between. Looked up from germline, CDR1 is SGHRS and CDR2 is YFSETQ. The CDR3 has 15 amino acids. This chain's CDR3 is CASSLGTLAKNIQYF. The CDR3 nucleotides read TGCGCCAGCAGCTTGGGTACTCTAGCCAAAAACATTCAGTACTTC.

This chain uses TRBV28 with TRBJ2-3; D uncertain. Germline CDR1 MDHEN, CDR2 SYDVKM. Trimming removed 7 bases from V and 0 bases from J, with 14 bases in between. The CDR3 extends over 15 amino acids. CDR3 DNA sequence: TGTGCCAGCACCCTGGATACCGTCAGCACAGATACGCAGTATTTT. This encodes CASTLDTVSTDTQYF.

The rearrangement uses TRBV4-3 and TRBJ2-7; no reliable D call. The CDR3 extends over 15 amino acids. The germline V gene has CDR1 LGHNA and CDR2 YSLEER. Trimming shortened V by 4 bases and J by 2 bases, and 15 bases separated the two germline ends. In DNA, the CDR3 is TGCGCCAGCAGCCCAAAGCCCGGCCACCCCTACGAGCAGTACTTC. The encoded protein is CASSPKPGHPYEQYF.

This clonotype was seen many times. The J gene is TRBJ2-6, the V gene TRBV3-1; no definite D call. Germline V gene data show CDR1 as LGHDT and CDR2 as YNNKEL (reference sequence). Trimming removed 6 bases from V and 4 bases from J, with 7 bases in between. The CDR3 consists of 13 residues. The CDR3 is CASRGGGANVLTF. The CDR3 coding sequence is TGTGCCAGCAGGGGCGGAGGGGCCAACGTCCTGACTTTC.

The J gene is TRBJ1-1, the V gene TRBV20-1; 7 bases align to TRBD1. The CDR3 has 14 residues. Trimming at V came to 0 bases and at J to 2 bases, leaving 3 bases not matched to a gene. Germline V gives CDR1 DFQATT, CDR2 SNEGSKA (reference sequence). CDR3 residues: CSARERGLNTEAFF. DNA of the CDR3: TGCAGTGCTAGAGAGAGGGGGCTTAACACTGAAGCTTTCTTT.

The genes are TRBV2 and TRBJ1-6, with D tentatively TRBD1 (5 bases). V was clipped by 3 bases and J by 0 bases, with 6 bases between them. Germline-derived CDR1 and CDR2 are SNHLY and FYNNEI. CDR3 size: 15 residues. The chain's CDR3 is CASSEGVSYNSPLHF. Here the CDR3 DNA reads TGTGCCAGCAGTGAGGGGGTCTCCTATAATTCACCCCTCCACTTT.

This rearrangement joins TRBV7-9 to TRBJ2-3; 10 positions match TRBD2. The V and J ends lost 3 bases and 1 base, in that order; junction bases with no gene match: 7. The CDR3 totals 17 residues. The V gene's germline CDR1 is SEHNR and CDR2 FQNEAQ (reference sequence). CDR3 residues: CASSFPGTSVGTDTQYF. The DNA for the CDR3 is TGTGCCAGCAGCTTCCCCGGGACTAGCGTCGGCACAGATACGCAGTATTTT.

In this sample, this clonotype turned up once. This chain uses TRBV6-5 with TRBJ1-2; D gene uncertain. Trimming removed 0 bases at V and 4 bases at J, with 6 bases between. The CDR3 has 13 amino acids. Germline-derived CDR1 and CDR2 are MNHEY and SVGAGI. Here the CDR3 reads CASSYSPSYGYTF. The CDR3 DNA reads as TGTGCCAGCAGTTACTCTCCAAGCTATGGCTACACCTTC.

This clonotype was picked up many times. J is TRBJ1-1 and V is TRBV3-1, with D unclear. The germline V and J ends were trimmed by 1 base and 3 bases, with 3 bases remaining between them. This CDR3 has 12 residues. Germline V CDR1 and CDR2: LGHDT, YNNKEL (reference sequence). The CDR3 loop reads CASSQGDTEAFF. For the CDR3, the DNA is TGTGCCAGCAGCCAAGGGGACACTGAAGCTTTCTTT.

The chain joins TRBV5-1 to TRBJ1-1; weak D call: TRBD1 (5 bases). The V and J ends lost 4 bases and 4 bases respectively, with 14 bases between them. The CDR3 loop spans 14 amino acids. CDR1 and CDR2 from the germline V gene are SGHRS and YFSETQ. The CDR3 DNA is TGCGCCAGCAGCGCCCAGGGAGATCTCACTGAAGCTTTCTTT. This encodes CASSAQGDLTEAFF.

The J gene is TRBJ2-2, the V gene TRBV29-1, with 9 bases that match TRBD1. CDR3 length: 15 residues. CDR1 SQVTM and CDR2 ANQGSEA come from the germline V gene. The V segment lost 2 bases and the J segment 5 bases; nucleotides outside the gene matches: 6. As DNA, the CDR3 is TGCAGCGTTGAAACCGGGACAGGGTTTACCGGGGAGCTGTTTTTT. It is translated as CSVETGTGFTGELFF.

V is TRBV11-2 and J is TRBJ1-5; a possible D gene is TRBD1 (5 bases). CDR1 is SGHAT, CDR2 FQNNGV, per germline. V dropped 0 bases and J dropped 0 bases, with 15 bases sitting between them. The CDR3 is made up of 18 amino acids. DNA of the CDR3: TGTGCCAGCAGCTTAGAAGTACCAGGGTCGTATAGCAATCAGCCCCAGCATTTT. This codes for CASSLEVPGSYSNQPQHF.

The chain uses TRBV9 and TRBJ1-2; D is unclear. Germline V gives CDR1 SGDLS, CDR2 YYNGEE. Trimming took off 4 bases at V and 5 bases at J, with 9 bases between the two ends. The CDR3 has 12 amino acids. The CDR3 loop is CASSPFGYGYTF. CDR3 nucleotide sequence: TGTGCCAGCAGCCCCTTTGGGTATGGCTACACCTTC.

This clonotype was detected a few times. The chain uses TRBV11-1 and TRBJ1-1, with D possibly TRBD1 on 5 matching bases. CDR1 is SGHAT, CDR2 FQDESV, per germline (reference sequence). V gave up 2 bases and J gave up 0 bases, with 19 bases separating them. The CDR3 spans 18 residues. CDR3 protein: CASSLLGGAGLMNTEAFF. The CDR3 bases are TGTGCCAGCAGCTTACTTGGTGGGGCCGGGCTCATGAACACTGAAGCTTTCTTT. Looking up the rest from reference TRBV11-1 and TRBJ1-1 gives the full variable domain: EAEVAQSPRYKITEKSQAVAFWCDPISGHATLYWYRQILGQGPELLVQFQDESVVDDSQLPKDRFSAERLKGVDSTLKIQPAELGDSAMYLCASSLLGGAGLMNTEAFFGQGTRLTVV.

This chain connects TRBV6-2 or TRBV6-3 to TRBJ1-6, with 9 nucleotides matching TRBD1. CDR1 MNHEY and CDR2 SVGEGT come from the germline V gene. After removal of 6 bases from V and 5 bases from J, the junction contained 8 bases not matched to a gene. There are 16 residues in the CDR3. This CDR3 reads CASSPMGQGNNSPLHF. For the CDR3, the DNA is TGTGCCAGCAGCCCAATGGGACAGGGAAATAATTCACCCCTCCACTTT.